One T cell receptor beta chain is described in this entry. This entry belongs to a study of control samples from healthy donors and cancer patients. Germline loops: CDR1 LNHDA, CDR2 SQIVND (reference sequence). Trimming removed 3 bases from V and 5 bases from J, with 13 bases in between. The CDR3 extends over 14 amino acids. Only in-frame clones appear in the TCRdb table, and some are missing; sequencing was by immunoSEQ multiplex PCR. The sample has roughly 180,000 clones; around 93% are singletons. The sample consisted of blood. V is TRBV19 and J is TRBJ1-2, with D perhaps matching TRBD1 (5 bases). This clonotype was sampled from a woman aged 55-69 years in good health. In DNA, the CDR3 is TGTGCCAGTAGTATGATGTCGTGGGGGTATGGCTACACCTTC. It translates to CASSMMSWGYGYTF.